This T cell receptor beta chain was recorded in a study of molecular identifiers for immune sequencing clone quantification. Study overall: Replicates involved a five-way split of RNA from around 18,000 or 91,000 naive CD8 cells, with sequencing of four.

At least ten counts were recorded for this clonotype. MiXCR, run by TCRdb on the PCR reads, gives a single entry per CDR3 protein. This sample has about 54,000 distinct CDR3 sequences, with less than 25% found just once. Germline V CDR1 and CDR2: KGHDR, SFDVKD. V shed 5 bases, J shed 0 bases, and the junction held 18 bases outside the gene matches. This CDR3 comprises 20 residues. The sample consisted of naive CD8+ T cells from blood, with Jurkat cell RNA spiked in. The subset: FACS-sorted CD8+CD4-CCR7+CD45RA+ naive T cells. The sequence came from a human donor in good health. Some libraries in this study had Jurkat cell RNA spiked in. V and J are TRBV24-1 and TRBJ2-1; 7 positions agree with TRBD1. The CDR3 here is CATSGAGTAGWTSSYNEQFF. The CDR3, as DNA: TGTGCCACCAGTGGCGCCGGGACAGCAGGGTGGACCAGCTCCTACAATGAGCAGTTCTTC.